This TCR beta chain was found in a study of cytomegalovirus exposure and HLA in healthy donors. The PCR employed 60 Vbeta primers together with 13 Jbeta primers. Repertoires were generated with immunoSEQ multiplex PCR, while TCRdb's copy carries only in-frame clones and drops some. The data hold around 200,000 clones, with roughly 80% observed a single time. This CDR3 spans 15 amino acids. Trimming left V 2 bases short and J 0 bases short, with 8 bases between. Germline CDR1 and CDR2: MDHEN and SYDVKM. Despite likely unrecorded immune exposures, the donors were nominally healthy at the time of sampling.

This receptor was identified in a middle-aged man in good health and CMV-seropositive. V and J are TRBV28 and TRBJ2-1; TRBD1 might be the D (6 bases). The sequenced sample was PBMCs. The CDR3 nucleotides are TGTGCCAGCAGTTTAGGGGGCCCCTCCTACAATGAGCAGTTCTTC. It is translated as CASSLGGPSYNEQFF.